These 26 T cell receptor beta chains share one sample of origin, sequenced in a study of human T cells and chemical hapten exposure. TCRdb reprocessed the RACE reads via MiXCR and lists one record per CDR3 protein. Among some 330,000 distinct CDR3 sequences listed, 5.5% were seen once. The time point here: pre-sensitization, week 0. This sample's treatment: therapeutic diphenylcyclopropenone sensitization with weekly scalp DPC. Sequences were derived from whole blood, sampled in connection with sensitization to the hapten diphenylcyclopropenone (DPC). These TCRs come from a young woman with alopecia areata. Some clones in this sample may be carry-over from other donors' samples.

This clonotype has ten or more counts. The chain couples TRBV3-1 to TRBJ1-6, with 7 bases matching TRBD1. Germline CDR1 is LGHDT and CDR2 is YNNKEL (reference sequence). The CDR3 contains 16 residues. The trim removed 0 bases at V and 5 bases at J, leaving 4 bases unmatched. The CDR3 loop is CASSQDEDRNNSPLHF. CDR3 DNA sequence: TGTGCCAGCAGCCAAGATGAGGACAGGAATAATTCACCCCTCCACTTT.

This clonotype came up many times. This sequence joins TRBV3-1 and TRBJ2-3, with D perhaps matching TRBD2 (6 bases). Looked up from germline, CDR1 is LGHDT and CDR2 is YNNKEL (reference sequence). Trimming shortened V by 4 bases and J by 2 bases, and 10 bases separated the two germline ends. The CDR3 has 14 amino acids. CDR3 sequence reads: CASSPPGDTDTQYF. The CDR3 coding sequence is TGTGCCAGCAGCCCACCGGGGGACACAGATACGCAGTATTTT.

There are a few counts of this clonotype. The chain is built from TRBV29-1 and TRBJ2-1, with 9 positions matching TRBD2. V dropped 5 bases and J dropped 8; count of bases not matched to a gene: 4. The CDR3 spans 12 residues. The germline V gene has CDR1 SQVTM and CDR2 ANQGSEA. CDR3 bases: TGCAGCGTTTATTTAGCGGGGGATGAGCAGTTCTTC. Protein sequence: CSVYLAGDEQFF.

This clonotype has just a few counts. In DNA form, the CDR3 reads TGTGCCAGCAGCTTAGCGAATCTGGCTGTTGATGAGCAGTTCTTC. Translating it yields CASSLANLAVDEQFF. The chain links TRBV7-2 to TRBJ2-1, with D unclear. The CDR3 length is 15 residues. From germline, CDR1 is SGHTA and CDR2 FQGNSA. With 0 bases removed from V and 8 bases from J, the gap between germline ends came to 14 bases. Full variable domain (outside the CDR3, taken from reference TRBV7-2 and TRBJ2-1): GAGVSQSPSNKVTEKGKDVELRCDPISGHTALYWYRQSLGQGLEFLIYFQGNSAPDKSGLPSDRFSAERTGGSVSTLTIQRTQQEDSAVYLCASSLANLAVDEQFFGPGTRLTVL.

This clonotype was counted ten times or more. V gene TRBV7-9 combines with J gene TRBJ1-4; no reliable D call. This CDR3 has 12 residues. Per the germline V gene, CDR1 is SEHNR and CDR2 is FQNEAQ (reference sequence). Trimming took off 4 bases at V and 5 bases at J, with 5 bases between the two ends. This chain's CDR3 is CASSWRNEKLFF. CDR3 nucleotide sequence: TGTGCCAGCAGCTGGCGGAATGAAAAACTGTTTTTT.

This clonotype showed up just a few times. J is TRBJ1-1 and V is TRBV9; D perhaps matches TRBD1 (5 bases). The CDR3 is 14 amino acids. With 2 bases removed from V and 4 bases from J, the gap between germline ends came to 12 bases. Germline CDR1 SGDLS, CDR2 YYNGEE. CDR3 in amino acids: CASSVGTEGTEAFF. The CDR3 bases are TGTGCCAGCAGCGTCGGGACGGAGGGCACTGAAGCTTTCTTT.

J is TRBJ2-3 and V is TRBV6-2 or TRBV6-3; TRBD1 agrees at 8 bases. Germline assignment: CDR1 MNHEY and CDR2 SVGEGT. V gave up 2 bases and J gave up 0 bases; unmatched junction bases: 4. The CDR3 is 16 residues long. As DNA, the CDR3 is TGTGCCAGCAGTTACAACGGACAGGGAAGCACAGATACGCAGTATTTT. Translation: CASSYNGQGSTDTQYF.

CDR3 residues: CSAAPGQDYGYTF. The CDR3 region has the DNA TGCAGTGCTGCGCCCGGACAGGATTATGGCTACACCTTC. The chain couples TRBV20-1 to TRBJ1-2, with 7 bases aligning to TRBD1. Trimming at V came to 5 bases and at J to 5 bases, leaving 8 bases not matched to a gene. The CDR3 length is 13 residues. CDR1 is DFQATT, CDR2 SNEGSKA, per germline (reference sequence).

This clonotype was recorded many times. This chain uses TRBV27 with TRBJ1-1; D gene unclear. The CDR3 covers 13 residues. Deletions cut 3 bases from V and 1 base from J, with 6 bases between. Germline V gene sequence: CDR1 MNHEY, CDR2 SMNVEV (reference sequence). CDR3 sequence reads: CASSFRENTEAFF. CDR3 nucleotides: TGTGCCAGCAGTTTTAGGGAGAACACTGAAGCTTTCTTT.

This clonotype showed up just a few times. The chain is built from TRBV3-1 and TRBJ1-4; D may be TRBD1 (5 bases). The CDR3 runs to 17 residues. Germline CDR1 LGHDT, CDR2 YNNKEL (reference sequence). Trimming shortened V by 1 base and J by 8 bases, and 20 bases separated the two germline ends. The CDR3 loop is CASSQGGAGLEKEKLFF. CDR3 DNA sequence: TGTGCCAGCAGCCAAGGCGGGGCAGGCCTGGAAAAGGAAAAACTGTTTTTT.

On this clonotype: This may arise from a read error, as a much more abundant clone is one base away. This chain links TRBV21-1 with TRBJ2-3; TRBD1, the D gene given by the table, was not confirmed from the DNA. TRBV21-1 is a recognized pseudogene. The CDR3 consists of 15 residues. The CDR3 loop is CASSKVAGGKGAQYF. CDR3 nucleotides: TGTGCCAGCAGCAAAGTAGCAGGGGGCAAGGGTGCGCAGTATTTT.

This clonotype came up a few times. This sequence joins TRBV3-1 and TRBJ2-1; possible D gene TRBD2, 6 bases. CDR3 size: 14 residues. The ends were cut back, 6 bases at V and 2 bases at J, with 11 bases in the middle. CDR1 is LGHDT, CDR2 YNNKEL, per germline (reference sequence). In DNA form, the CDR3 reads TGTGCCAGCAGTCCTGCGGGGCCCTACAATGAGCAGTTCTTC. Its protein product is CASSPAGPYNEQFF.

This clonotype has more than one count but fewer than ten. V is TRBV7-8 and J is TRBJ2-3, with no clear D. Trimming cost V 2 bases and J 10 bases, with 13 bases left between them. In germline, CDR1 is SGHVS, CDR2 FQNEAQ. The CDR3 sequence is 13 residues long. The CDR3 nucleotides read TGTGCCAGCAGCTTAATCCTGGGTGATGCGCAGTATTTT. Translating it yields CASSLILGDAQYF.

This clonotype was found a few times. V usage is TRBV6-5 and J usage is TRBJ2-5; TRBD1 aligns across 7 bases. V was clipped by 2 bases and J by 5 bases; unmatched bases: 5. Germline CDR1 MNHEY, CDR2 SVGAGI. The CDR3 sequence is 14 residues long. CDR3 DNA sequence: TGTGCCAGCAGTTACCCGACAGGGTCGGAGACCCAGTACTTC. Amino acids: CASSYPTGSETQYF.

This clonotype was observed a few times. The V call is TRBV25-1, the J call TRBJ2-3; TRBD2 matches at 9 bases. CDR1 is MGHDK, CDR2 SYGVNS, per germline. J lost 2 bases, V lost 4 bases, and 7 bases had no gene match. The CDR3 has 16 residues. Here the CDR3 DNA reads TGTGCCAGCAGTGCCACCCTAGCGGGGCCCACAGATACGCAGTATTTT. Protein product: CASSATLAGPTDTQYF.

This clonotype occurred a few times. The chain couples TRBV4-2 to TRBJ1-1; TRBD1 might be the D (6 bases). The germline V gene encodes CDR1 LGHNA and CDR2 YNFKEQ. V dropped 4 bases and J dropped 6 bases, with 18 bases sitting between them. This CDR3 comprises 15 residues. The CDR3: CASSLADPGGPEAFF. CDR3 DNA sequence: TGTGCCAGCAGCCTCGCCGACCCGGGGGGGCCTGAAGCTTTCTTT.

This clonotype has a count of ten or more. The CDR3 loop reads CASNLRDRVNTEAFF. The CDR3 DNA reads TGTGCCAGCAATTTGAGGGACAGGGTGAACACTGAAGCTTTCTTT. The chain links TRBV5-4 to TRBJ1-1; 9 positions agree with TRBD1. The CDR3 consists of 15 residues. V lost 6 bases, J lost 0 bases, and 6 bases stayed unmatched. CDR1 is SGHNT, CDR2 YYREEE, per germline (reference sequence).

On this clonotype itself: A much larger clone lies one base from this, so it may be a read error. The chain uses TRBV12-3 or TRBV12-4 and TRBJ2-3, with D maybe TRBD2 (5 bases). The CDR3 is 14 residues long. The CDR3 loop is CASSLQSSTDSQYF. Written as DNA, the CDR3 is TGTGCCAGCAGTTTACAGTCTAGCACAGATTCGCAGTATTTT.

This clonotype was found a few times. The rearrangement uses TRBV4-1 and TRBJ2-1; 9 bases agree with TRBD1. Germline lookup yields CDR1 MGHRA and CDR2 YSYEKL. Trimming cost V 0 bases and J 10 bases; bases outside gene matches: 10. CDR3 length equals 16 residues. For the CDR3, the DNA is TGCGCCAGCAGCCAAGATTGGGGACAGGGTTTGTCGGAGCAGTTCTTC. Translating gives CASSQDWGQGLSEQFF.

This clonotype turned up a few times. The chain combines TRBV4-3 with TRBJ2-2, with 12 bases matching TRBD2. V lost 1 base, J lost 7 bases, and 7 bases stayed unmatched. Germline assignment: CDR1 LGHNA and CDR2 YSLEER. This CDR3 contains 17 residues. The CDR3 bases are TGCGCCAGCAGCCAAGGGACTAGCGGGGTCTACAACGGGGAGCTGTTTTTT. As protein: CASSQGTSGVYNGELFF.

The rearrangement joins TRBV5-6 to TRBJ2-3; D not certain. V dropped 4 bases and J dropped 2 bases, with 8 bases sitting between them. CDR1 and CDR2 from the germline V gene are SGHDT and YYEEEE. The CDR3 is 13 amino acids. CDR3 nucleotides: TGTGCCAGCAGCCCAGAAAACACAGATACGCAGTATTTT. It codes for CASSPENTDTQYF.

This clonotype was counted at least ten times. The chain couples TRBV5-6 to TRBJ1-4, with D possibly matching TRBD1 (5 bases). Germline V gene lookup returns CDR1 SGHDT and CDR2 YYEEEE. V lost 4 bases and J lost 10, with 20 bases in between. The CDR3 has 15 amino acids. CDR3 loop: CASSPSPGKEGKLFF. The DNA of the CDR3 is TGTGCCAGCAGCCCCTCCCCAGGGAAAGAGGGAAAACTGTTTTTT.

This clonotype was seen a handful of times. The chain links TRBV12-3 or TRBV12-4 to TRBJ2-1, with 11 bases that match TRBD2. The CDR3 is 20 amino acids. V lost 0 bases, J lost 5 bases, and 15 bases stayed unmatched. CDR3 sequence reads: CASSLAKIAGGPITHNEQFF. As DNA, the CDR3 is TGTGCCAGCAGTTTAGCGAAAATAGCGGGGGGGCCGATTACCCACAATGAGCAGTTCTTC.

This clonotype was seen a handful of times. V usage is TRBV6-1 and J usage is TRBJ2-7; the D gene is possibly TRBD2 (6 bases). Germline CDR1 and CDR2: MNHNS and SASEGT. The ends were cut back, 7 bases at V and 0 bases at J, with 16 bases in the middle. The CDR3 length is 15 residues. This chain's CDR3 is CASMPLAMSSYEQYF. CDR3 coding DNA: TGTGCCAGCATGCCCCTAGCGATGAGCTCCTACGAGCAGTACTTC.

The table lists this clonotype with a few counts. The CDR3 sequence: CASSFDRLYGYTF. CDR3 DNA: TGTGCCAGCAGTTTTGACAGACTCTATGGCTACACCTTC. This chain uses TRBV6-6 with TRBJ1-2; maybe TRBD1 (5 bases). Trimming removed 4 bases from V and 4 bases from J, with 10 bases in between. CDR3 size: 13 residues. Germline CDR1 reads MNHNY; CDR2 reads SVGAGI (reference sequence).

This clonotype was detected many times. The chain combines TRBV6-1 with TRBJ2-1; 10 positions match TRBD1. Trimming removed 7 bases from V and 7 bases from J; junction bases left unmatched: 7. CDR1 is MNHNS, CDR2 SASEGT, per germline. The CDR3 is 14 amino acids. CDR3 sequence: CASKNRDRGNEQFF. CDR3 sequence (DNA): TGTGCCAGCAAGAACCGGGACAGGGGAAATGAGCAGTTCTTC.